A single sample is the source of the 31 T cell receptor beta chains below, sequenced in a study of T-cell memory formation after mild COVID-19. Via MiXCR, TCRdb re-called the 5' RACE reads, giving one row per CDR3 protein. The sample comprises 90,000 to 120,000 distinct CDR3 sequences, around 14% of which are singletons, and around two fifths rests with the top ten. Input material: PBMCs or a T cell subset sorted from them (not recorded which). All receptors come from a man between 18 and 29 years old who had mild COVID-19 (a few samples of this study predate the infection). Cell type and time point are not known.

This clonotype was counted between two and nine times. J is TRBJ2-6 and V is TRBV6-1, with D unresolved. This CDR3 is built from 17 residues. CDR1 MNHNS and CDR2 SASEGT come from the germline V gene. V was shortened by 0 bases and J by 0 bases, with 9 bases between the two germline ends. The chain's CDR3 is CASSEAGLGSGANVLTF. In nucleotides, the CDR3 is TGTGCCAGCAGTGAAGCGGGGTTAGGCTCTGGGGCCAACGTCCTGACTTTC.

The DNA of the CDR3 is TGCGCCAGCAGCTCCGAGGGGGGGTCTCAAGAGACCCAGTACTTC. Residues: CASSSEGGSQETQYF. V gene TRBV5-1 combines with J gene TRBJ2-5; D is perhaps TRBD2 (7 bases). V was trimmed by 3 bases and J by 2 bases, leaving 14 bases between them. The CDR3 runs to 15 residues. In germline, CDR1 is SGHRS, CDR2 YFSETQ. Variable domain in full (rest from reference TRBV5-1 and TRBJ2-5): KAGVTQTPRYLIKTRGQQVTLSCSPISGHRSVSWYQQTPGQGLQFLFEYFSETQRNKGNFPGRFSGRQFSNSRSEMNVSTLELGDSALYLCASSSEGGSQETQYFGPGTRLLVL.

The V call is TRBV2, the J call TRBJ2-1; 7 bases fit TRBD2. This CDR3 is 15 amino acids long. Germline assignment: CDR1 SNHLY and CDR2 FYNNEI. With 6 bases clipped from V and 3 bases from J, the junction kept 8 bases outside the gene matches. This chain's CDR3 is CASRADRGVYNEQFF. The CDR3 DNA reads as TGTGCCAGCAGGGCCGACCGGGGGGTCTACAATGAGCAGTTCTTC.

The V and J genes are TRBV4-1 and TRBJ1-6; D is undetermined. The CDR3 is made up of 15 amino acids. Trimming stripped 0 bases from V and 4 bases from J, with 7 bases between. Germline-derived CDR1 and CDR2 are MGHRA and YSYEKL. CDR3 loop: CASSQEPAYNSPLHF. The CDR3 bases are TGCGCCAGCAGCCAAGAGCCAGCTTATAATTCACCCCTCCACTTT.

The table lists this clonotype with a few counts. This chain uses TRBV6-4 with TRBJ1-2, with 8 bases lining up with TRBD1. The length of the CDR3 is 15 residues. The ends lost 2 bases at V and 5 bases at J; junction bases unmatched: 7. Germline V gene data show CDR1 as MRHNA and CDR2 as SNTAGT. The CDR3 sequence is CASSDNDRGPYGYTF. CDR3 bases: TGTGCCAGCAGTGACAATGACAGGGGCCCTTATGGCTACACCTTC.

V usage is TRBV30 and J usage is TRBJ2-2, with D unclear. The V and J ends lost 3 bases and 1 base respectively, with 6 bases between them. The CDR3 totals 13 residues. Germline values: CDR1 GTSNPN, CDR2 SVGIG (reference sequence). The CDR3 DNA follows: TGTGCCTGGAGCTCAGGGAACACCGGGGAGCTGTTTTTT. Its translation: CAWSSGNTGELFF.

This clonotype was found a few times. CDR3: CAISVGTGPINEQFF. DNA for the CDR3: TGTGCCATCAGTGTCGGGACAGGGCCTATCAATGAGCAGTTCTTC. J is TRBJ2-1 and V is TRBV10-3, with TRBD1 matching over 9 bases. The CDR3 totals 15 residues. Trimming removed 4 bases from V and 6 bases from J; junction bases left unmatched: 7. The germline gives CDR1 ENHRY, CDR2 SYGVKD.

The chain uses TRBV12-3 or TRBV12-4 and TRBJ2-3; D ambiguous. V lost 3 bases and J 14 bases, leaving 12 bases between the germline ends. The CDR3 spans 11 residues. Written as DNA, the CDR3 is TGTGCCAGCAGTTTCGGACCAGCCACGTATTTT. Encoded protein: CASSFGPATYF.

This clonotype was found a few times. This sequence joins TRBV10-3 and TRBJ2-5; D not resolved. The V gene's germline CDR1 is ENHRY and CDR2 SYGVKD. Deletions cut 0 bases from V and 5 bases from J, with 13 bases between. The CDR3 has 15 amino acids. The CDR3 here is CAISESLGPAETQYF. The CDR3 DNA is TGTGCCATCAGTGAGTCGTTAGGACCGGCTGAGACCCAGTACTTC.

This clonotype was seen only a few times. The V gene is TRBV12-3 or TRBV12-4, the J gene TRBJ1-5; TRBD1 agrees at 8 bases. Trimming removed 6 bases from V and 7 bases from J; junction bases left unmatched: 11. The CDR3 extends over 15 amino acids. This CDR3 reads CASSSTGAVVQPQHF. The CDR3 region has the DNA TGTGCCAGCAGCTCGACAGGGGCGGTGGTGCAGCCCCAGCATTTT.

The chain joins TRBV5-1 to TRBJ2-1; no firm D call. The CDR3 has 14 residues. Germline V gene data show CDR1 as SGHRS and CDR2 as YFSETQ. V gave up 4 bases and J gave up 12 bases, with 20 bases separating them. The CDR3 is CASSPALGVAAQFF. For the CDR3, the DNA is TGCGCCAGCAGCCCGGCCCTTGGGGTGGCTGCGCAGTTCTTC.

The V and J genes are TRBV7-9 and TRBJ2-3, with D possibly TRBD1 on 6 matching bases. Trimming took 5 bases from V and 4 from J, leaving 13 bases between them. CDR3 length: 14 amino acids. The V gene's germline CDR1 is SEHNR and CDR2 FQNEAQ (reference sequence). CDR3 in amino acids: CASSPHRAADTQYF. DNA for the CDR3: TGTGCCAGCAGCCCCCACAGGGCGGCAGATACGCAGTATTTT.

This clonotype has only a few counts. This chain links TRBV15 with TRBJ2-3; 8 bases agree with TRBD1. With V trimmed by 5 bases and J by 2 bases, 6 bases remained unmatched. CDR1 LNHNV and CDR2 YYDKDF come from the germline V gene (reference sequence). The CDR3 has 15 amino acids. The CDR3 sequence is CATSPQGAPTDTQYF. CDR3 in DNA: TGTGCCACCAGCCCGCAGGGGGCGCCCACAGATACGCAGTATTTT.

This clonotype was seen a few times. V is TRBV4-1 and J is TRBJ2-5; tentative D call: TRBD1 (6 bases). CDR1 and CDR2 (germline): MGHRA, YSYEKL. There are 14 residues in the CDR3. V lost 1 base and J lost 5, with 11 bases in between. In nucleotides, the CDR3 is TGCGCCAGCAGCCAAGTCCCAGGGGAGGAGACCCAGTACTTC. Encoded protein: CASSQVPGEETQYF.

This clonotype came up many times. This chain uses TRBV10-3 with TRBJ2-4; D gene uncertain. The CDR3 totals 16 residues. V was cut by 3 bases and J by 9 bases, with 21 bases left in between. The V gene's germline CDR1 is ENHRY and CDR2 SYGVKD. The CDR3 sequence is CAISDPSEGWLGIQYF. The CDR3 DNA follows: TGTGCCATCAGTGACCCGTCTGAAGGCTGGTTAGGCATTCAGTACTTC.

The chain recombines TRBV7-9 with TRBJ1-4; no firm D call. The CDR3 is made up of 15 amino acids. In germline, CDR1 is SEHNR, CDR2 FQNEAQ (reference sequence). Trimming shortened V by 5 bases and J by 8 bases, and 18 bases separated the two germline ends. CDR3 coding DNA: TGTGCCAGCAGCCTAATCCCGGGAAGTGGCGAAAAACTGTTTTTT. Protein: CASSLIPGSGEKLFF.

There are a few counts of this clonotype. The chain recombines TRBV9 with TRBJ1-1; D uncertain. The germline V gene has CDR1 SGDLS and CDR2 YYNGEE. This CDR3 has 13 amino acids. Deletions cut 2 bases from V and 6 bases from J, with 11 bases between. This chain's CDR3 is CASSVDSWAEAFF. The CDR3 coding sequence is TGTGCCAGCAGCGTGGATTCCTGGGCTGAAGCTTTCTTT. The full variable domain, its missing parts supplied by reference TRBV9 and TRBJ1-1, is DSGVTQTPKHLITATGQRVTLRCSPRSGDLSVYWYQQSLDQGLQFLIQYYNGEERAKGNILERFSAQQFPDLHSELNLSSLELGDSALYFCASSVDSWAEAFFGQGTRLTVV.

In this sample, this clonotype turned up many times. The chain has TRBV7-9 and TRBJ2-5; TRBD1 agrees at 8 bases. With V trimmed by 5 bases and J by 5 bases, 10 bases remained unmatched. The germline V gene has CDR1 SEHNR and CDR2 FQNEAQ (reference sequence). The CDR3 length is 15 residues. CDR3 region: CASSESDRGWETQYF. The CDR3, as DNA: TGTGCCAGCAGCGAGTCCGACAGGGGCTGGGAGACCCAGTACTTC.

The CDR3 DNA is TGTGCCAGCTCACCCGGAGTCGGGGAAGATACGCAGTATTTT. It specifies CASSPGVGEDTQYF. The chain employs TRBV18 and TRBJ2-3; D possibly corresponds to TRBD2 (5 bases). Trimming cost V 3 bases and J 5 bases, with 12 bases left between them. CDR3 length: 14 amino acids. Germline-derived CDR1 and CDR2 are KGHSH and LQKENI.

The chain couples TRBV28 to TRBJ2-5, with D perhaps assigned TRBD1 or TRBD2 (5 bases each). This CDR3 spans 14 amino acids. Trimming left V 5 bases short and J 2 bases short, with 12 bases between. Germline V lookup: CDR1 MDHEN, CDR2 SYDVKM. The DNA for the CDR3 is TGTGCCAGCAGTCATCGGGACCCTCAAGAGACCCAGTACTTC. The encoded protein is CASSHRDPQETQYF.

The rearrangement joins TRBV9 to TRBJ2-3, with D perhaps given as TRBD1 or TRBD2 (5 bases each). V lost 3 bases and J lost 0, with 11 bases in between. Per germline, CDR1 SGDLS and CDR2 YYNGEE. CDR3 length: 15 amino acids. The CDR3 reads CASSAGTASTDTQYF. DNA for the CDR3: TGTGCCAGCAGCGCCGGGACGGCGAGCACAGATACGCAGTATTTT.

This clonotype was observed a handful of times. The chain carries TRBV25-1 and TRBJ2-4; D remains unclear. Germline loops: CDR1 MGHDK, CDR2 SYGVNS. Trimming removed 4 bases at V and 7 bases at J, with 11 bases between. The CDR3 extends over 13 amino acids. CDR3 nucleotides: TGTGCCAGCAGTGCCGCAGAGTCCAACATTCAGTACTTC. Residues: CASSAAESNIQYF.

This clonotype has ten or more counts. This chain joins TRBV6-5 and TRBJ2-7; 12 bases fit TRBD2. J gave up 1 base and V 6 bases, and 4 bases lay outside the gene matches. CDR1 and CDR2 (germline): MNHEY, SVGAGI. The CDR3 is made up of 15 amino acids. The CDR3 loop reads CASRELAGGSYEQYV. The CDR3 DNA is TGTGCCAGCAGAGAACTAGCGGGGGGTTCCTACGAGCAGTACGTC.

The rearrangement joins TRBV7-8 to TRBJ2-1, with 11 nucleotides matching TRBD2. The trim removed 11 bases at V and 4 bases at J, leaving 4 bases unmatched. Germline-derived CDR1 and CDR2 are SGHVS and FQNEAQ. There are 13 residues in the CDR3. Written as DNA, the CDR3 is TGTGCCGGTAGCGGGGGGGGTTACAATGAGCAGTTCTTC. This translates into CAGSGGGYNEQFF.

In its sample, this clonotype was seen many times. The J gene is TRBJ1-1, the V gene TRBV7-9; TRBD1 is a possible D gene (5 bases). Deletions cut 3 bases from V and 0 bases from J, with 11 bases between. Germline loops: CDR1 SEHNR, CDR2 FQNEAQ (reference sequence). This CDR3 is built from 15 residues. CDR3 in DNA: TGTGCCAGCAGCTTCGAGGGGTTCATGAACACTGAAGCTTTCTTT. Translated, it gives CASSFEGFMNTEAFF.

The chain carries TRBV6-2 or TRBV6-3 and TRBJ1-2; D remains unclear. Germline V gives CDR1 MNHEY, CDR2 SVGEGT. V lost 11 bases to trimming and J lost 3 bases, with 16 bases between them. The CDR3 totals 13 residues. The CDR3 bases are TGTGCCCCAAAGGAGGAGATACACTATGGCTACACCTTC. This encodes CAPKEEIHYGYTF.

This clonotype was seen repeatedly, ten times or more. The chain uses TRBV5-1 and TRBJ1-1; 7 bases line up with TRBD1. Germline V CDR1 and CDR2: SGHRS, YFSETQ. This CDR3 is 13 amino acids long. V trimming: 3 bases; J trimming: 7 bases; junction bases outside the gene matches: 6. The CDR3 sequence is CASSYTGAGEAFF. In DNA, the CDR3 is TGCGCCAGCAGCTACACAGGGGCCGGTGAAGCTTTCTTT.

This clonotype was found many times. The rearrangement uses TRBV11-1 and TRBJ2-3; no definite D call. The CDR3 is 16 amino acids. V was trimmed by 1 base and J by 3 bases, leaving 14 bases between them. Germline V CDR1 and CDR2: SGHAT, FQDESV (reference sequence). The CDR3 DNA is TGTGCCAGCAGCTTAGTGGTAGTCGGGTCGACAGATACGCAGTATTTT. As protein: CASSLVVVGSTDTQYF. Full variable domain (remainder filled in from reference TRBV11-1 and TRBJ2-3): EAEVAQSPRYKITEKSQAVAFWCDPISGHATLYWYRQILGQGPELLVQFQDESVVDDSQLPKDRFSAERLKGVDSTLKIQPAELGDSAMYLCASSLVVVGSTDTQYFGPGTRLTVL.

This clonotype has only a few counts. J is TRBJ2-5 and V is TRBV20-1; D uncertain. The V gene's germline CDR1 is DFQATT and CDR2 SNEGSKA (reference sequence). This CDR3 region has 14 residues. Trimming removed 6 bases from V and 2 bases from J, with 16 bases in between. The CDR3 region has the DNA TGCAGTGCCGATGACAACAGTGGACAAGAGACCCAGTACTTC. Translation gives CSADDNSGQETQYF.

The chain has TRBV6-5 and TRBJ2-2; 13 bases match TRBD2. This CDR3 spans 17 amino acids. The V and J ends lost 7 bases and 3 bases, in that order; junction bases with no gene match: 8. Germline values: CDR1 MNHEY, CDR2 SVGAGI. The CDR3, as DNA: TGTGCCAGCAATCCGACTAGCGGGGGGCCATACACCGGGGAGCTGTTTTTT. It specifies CASNPTSGGPYTGELFF.

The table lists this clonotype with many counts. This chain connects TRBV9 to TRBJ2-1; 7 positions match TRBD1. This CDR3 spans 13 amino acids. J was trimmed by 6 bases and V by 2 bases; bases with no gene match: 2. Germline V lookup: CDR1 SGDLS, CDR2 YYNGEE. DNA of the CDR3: TGTGCCAGCAGCGTTAACAGGGGCAATGAGCAGTTCTTC. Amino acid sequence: CASSVNRGNEQFF.